The sample holds many counts of the clone carrying this T cell receptor beta chain. The sample comes from a study of T cell repertoires in cytomegalovirus infection. TCRdb re-called the reads with MiXCR, one entry per CDR3 protein. The sample lists some 300,000 distinct CDR3 sequences, around 15% occurring once. This CDR3 region has 17 residues. Germline-derived CDR1 and CDR2 are SGHVS and FNYEAQ. Trimming shortened V by 5 bases and J by 5 bases, and 22 bases separated the two germline ends. Sequencing was done on a sample of PBMCs. This rearrangement joins TRBV7-6 to TRBJ1-5; D is possibly TRBD1 (5 bases). This receptor was obtained from a human donor in good health (CMV status not recorded). Some clones in this sample may be carry-over from other donors' samples. CDR3 region: CASSPLSGSRGDQPQHF. The CDR3 DNA sequence: TGTGCCAGCAGCCCTCTATCGGGCAGCAGAGGGGATCAGCCCCAGCATTTT.